These 10 T cell receptor beta chains share one sample of origin, sequenced in a study of early stage breast cancer tumors. Produced via immunoSEQ multiplex PCR; TCRdb's table is partial and in-frame only. The sample lists roughly 10,000 clones; 78% were seen once. Sequences were obtained from normal breast tissue next to the tumor. Source of these receptors: a person aged 35-55 years with breast cancer.

This chain connects TRBV7-3 to TRBJ2-5, with 7 bases aligning to TRBD1. CDR3 length: 13 amino acids. From germline, CDR1 is SGHTA and CDR2 FQGTGA. Trimming took 5 bases from V and 5 from J; bases not matched to a gene: 5. The CDR3 is CASSPTGRETQYF. CDR3 nucleotide sequence: TGTGCCAGCAGCCCGACAGGGCGGGAGACCCAGTACTTC.

The chain uses TRBV15 and TRBJ2-5, with a tentative D call TRBD2 (6 bases). Germline V CDR1 and CDR2: LNHNV, YYDKDF (reference sequence). This CDR3 is 15 amino acids long. Trimming cost V 1 base and J 2 bases, with 11 bases left between them. CDR3 nucleotide sequence: TGTGCCACCAGCAGAGGGGACTTGACTCAAGAGACCCAGTACTTC. This sequence encodes CATSRGDLTQETQYF.

In its sample, this clone was seen once. The gene calls are TRBV6-5 and TRBJ2-2; 9 positions match TRBD1. CDR1 and CDR2 (germline): MNHEY, SVGAGI. The CDR3 covers 15 residues. V lost 6 bases and J lost 5; bases outside the gene matches: 7. The CDR3 here is CASSSQGAETGELFF. CDR3 DNA: TGTGCCAGCAGCTCACAGGGGGCGGAGACCGGGGAGCTGTTTTTT.

The chain joins TRBV21-1 to TRBJ2-2; the D call of TRBD2 is as the table states it, not checked on the DNA. TRBV21-1 has pseudogene status. The CDR3 loop spans 11 amino acids. The CDR3 nucleotides read TGTGCCCGGGTTGATACCGGGGAGCTGTTTTTT. It translates to CARVDTGELFF.

V and J are TRBV19 and TRBJ1-3, with 8 bases lining up with TRBD1. J was trimmed by 1 base and V by 7 bases; bases with no gene match: 6. The CDR3 is made up of 15 amino acids. Germline V gene sequence: CDR1 LNHDA, CDR2 SQIVND (reference sequence). The CDR3 DNA is TGTGCCAGTAACCCGACAGGGGTTTCTGGAAACACCATATATTTT. The encoded protein is CASNPTGVSGNTIYF.

The sample holds one count of this clone. V gene TRBV7-8 combines with J gene TRBJ2-7, with D perhaps TRBD2 (6 bases). Germline CDR1 is SGHVS and CDR2 is FQNEAQ. V gave up 2 bases and J gave up 0 bases, with 17 bases separating them. The CDR3 has 17 residues. CDR3 bases: TGTGCCAGCAGCTTAAGGCTAGCGACTTCGGGCTCCTACGAGCAGTACTTC. Its protein is CASSLRLATSGSYEQYF.

The gene calls are TRBV10-3 and TRBJ1-1; the D is unclear. V was pared by 0 bases and J by 10 bases, with 12 bases between. In germline, CDR1 is ENHRY, CDR2 SYGVKD. There are 13 residues in the CDR3. The CDR3 region is CAISESSRRPAFF. The CDR3 nucleotides read TGTGCCATCAGTGAGTCTTCCAGGCGTCCAGCTTTCTTT.

V and J are TRBV21-1 and TRBJ2-7; the table calls TRBD1, which could not be checked here. TRBV21-1 is noted as a pseudogene. The CDR3 has 18 amino acids. CDR3 sequence: CASSKGWGTTGDPHEQYF. As DNA, the CDR3 is TGTGCCAGCAGCAAAGGGTGGGGCACCACAGGGGACCCCCACGAGCAGTACTTC.

The CDR3 DNA follows: TGTGCCAGCAGCCCTTGGGTTATGGACAGCTCCTCATACGAGCAGTACTTC. The encoded protein is CASSPWVMDSSSYEQYF. J is TRBJ2-7 and V is TRBV7-8; D perhaps matches TRBD1 (6 bases). The V gene lost 5 bases and the J gene lost 4 bases, with 24 bases spanning the gap. In germline, CDR1 is SGHVS, CDR2 FQNEAQ. The CDR3 runs 17 residues.

V gene TRBV2 combines with J gene TRBJ2-5, with 9 positions matching TRBD1. This CDR3 spans 14 amino acids. V trimming: 3 bases; J trimming: 4 bases; junction bases outside the gene matches: 3. Germline V gives CDR1 SNHLY, CDR2 FYNNEI. The CDR3: CASSERGQGETQYF. The CDR3 DNA sequence: TGTGCCAGCAGTGAGAGGGGACAGGGAGAGACCCAGTACTTC.